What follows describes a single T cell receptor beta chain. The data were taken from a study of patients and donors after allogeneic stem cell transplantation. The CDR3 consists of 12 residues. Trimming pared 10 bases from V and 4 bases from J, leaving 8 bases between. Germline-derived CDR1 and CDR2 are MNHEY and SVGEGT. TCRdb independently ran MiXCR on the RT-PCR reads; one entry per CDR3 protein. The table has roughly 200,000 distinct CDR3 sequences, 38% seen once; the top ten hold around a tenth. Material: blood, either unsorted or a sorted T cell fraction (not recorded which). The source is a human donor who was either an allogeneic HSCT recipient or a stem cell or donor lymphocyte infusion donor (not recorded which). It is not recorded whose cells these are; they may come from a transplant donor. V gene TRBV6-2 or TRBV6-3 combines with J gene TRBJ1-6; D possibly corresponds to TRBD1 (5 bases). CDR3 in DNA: TGTGCCACCGGGGGTTATAATTCACCCCTCCACTTT. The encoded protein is CATGGYNSPLHF.